This section outlines one T cell receptor (beta chain) sequence together with its context. The target antigen is unknown. The ends were cut back, 2 bases at V and 2 bases at J, with 16 bases in the middle. This CDR3 spans 18 amino acids. Per germline, CDR1 MGHRA and CDR2 YSYEKL. Sorting gave populations that all exceeded 98% purity. The sequenced template was cDNA made from the entire isolated RNA. Only in-frame clones appear in the TCRdb table, and some are missing; sequencing was by immunoSEQ multiplex PCR. Here the sample spans around 450,000 clones, 10% to 12% being singletons. This entry is derived from a study of beta chain features in type 1 diabetes. General study findings and limits: Across all four CD4+ subsets, people with type 1 diabetes showed modestly shorter TCRB CDR3s.

V and J are TRBV4-1 and TRBJ2-6; D gene ambiguous. Sequenced: naive CD4+ T cells from blood. The TCR originated in a woman under 30 in good health. The CDR3 bases are TGCGCCAGCAGCCAACCCGGACGTCGTCGCCCTGGGGCCAACGTCCTGACTTTC. Its translation is CASSQPGRRRPGANVLTF.